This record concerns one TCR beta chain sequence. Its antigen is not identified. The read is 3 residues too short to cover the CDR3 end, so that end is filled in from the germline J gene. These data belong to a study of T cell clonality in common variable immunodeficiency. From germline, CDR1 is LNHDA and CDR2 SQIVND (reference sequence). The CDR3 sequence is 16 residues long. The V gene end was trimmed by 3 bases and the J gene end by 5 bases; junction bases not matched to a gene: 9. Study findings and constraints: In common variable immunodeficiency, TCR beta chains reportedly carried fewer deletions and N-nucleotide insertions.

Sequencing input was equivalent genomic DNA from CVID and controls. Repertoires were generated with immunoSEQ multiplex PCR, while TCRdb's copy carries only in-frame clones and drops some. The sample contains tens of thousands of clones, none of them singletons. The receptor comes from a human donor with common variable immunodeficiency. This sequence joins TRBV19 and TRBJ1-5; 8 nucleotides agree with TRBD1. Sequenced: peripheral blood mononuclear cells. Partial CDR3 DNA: TGTGCCAGTAGTATCCTAGGACAGGGTTTGTATCAGCCC. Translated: CASSILGQGLYQP. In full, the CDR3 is CASSILGQGLYQPQHF.